Sequencing of this T cell receptor beta chain was carried out in a study of T cells in narcolepsy. About the study: Patients with NT1 or NT2 and healthy control donors were enrolled.

About this clone: The antigen is not known. A junction boundary mismatches the germline segment, possibly from a read error.

The CDR3 has 15 amino acids. CDR1 SGHTS and CDR2 YDEGEE come from the germline V gene. Study results and caveats: Autoreactive clonotypes reportedly recurred in blood of same and different patients, not controls. No autoreactive T cell clone sequences appeared in some memory CD4+ repertoires. Same-patient CSF and blood CD4+ T cell clonotypes included HCRT-specific and TRIB2-specific autoreactive ones.

Some clones are missing from TCRdb's copy, which holds only in-frame ones; the method was immunoSEQ multiplex PCR. The sample has tens of thousands of clones, around 78% seen once; the top ten hold 3% to 4%. The V gene is TRBV5-8, the J gene TRBJ1-1; D is perhaps TRBD1 (5 bases). The sequence came from a human donor with narcolepsy. The sequenced sample was CD45RA- memory CD4+ T cells from PBMCs. The CDR3 spells CASGDHAGGETEAFF. The CDR3, as DNA: TGCGCCAGCGGAGATCACGCCGGAGGGGAGACTGAAGCTTTCTTT.